The present entry profiles one TCR beta chain with its context. This CDR3 is 13 amino acids long. Germline CDR1 is SGHNT and CDR2 is YYREEE (reference sequence). Trimming removed 2 bases from V and 0 bases from J, with 5 bases in between. The sample originates from a study of OX40 agonist ivuxolimab in advanced cancers. About the study: Prior anti-PD-1, anti-PD-L1 or anti-CTLA-4 therapy was allowed; 40% had some.

The repertoire was sequenced with immunoSEQ multiplex PCR; TCRdb's copy has only in-frame clones and lacks some. The table records 45,000 to 60,000 clones, roughly nine tenths of them present only once. Autoimmune disease history or systemic immunosuppression led to patients being barred. The rearrangement links TRBV5-4 to TRBJ1-2; D not certain. This sequence was found in an adult with an advanced solid tumor such as melanoma, head and neck, liver or kidney cancer. This specimen consisted of CD4+ or CD8+ T cells sorted from blood, obtained in a trial of the OX40 agonist ivuxolimab. The chain's CDR3 is CASSLQANYGYTF. CDR3 DNA sequence: TGTGCCAGCAGCTTACAAGCTAACTATGGCTACACCTTC.